Following are 8 T cell receptor beta chains from one sample sequenced in a study of blood T cells in healthy people across ages. The second PCR ran 7 to 11 cycles with a sample-barcoded 5' primer and J-beta primers. TCRdb analysed the 5' RACE reads with MiXCR anew, one entry per CDR3 protein. The repertoire holds approximately 670,000 distinct CDR3 sequences, with around 43% as singletons. Source material: blood. Receptors were obtained from an elderly man in good health.

The V gene is TRBV9, the J gene TRBJ1-2; D may be TRBD1 (5 bases). Germline loops: CDR1 SGDLS, CDR2 YYNGEE. V lost 0 bases and J 3 bases, leaving 9 bases between the germline ends. This CDR3 has 14 amino acids. CDR3 nucleotide sequence: TGTGCCAGCAGCGTAGTTGACAGTCACTATGGCTACACCTTC. Translating it yields CASSVVDSHYGYTF.

This clonotype was counted a single time. Since a much larger clone is just one base distant, this may be a read error. The chain joins TRBV7-2 to TRBJ2-3; tentatively, D is TRBD2 (5 bases). Germline V CDR1 and CDR2: SGHTA, FQGNSA. The CDR3 is made up of 13 amino acids. V lost 5 bases and J 10 bases, leaving 16 bases between the germline ends. The CDR3 sequence is CASSPEIALAQYF. Written as DNA, the CDR3 is TGTGCCAGCAGCCCAGAAATAGCGCTGGCGCAGTATTTT.

The chain links TRBV28 to TRBJ2-7, with 7 nucleotides matching TRBD1. This CDR3 has 14 amino acids. The V gene end was trimmed by 4 bases and the J gene end by 11 bases; junction bases not matched to a gene: 14. CDR1 is MDHEN and CDR2 is SYDVKM in the germline V gene. CDR3 nucleotides: TGTGCCAGCAGTTCCGGGACAGTCGGGACCAAAAAGTACTTC. The encoded protein is CASSSGTVGTKKYF.

In this sample, this clonotype turned up many times. The chain carries TRBV7-9 and TRBJ2-7, with 8 bases matching TRBD1. Germline-derived CDR1 and CDR2 are SEHNR and FQNEAQ (reference sequence). The CDR3 spans 14 residues. The V gene end was trimmed by 6 bases and the J gene end by 4 bases; junction bases not matched to a gene: 8. As DNA, the CDR3 is TGTGCCAGCAGTCAGACAGGGGTTTGGTACGAGCAGTACTTC. Its protein is CASSQTGVWYEQYF.

This clonotype was found once. This may be a read error, as it is one base from a much larger clone. The chain carries TRBV11-2 and TRBJ2-1, with 8 bases aligning to TRBD1. This CDR3 has 13 amino acids. CDR1 SGHAT and CDR2 FQNNGV come from the germline V gene. Losses at the gene ends were 4 bases for V and 10 bases for J; bases not matched to a gene: 6. The CDR3: CASSWTGSYEQFF. CDR3 DNA sequence: TGTGCCAGCAGCTGGACAGGGAGCTACGAGCAGTTCTTC.

The CDR3 sequence: CASSLGEGSPRQFF. The CDR3 DNA sequence: TGTGCCAGCAGCTTAGGAGAGGGGTCGCCTCGGCAGTTCTTC. The chain combines TRBV7-9 with TRBJ2-1; D might be TRBD1 or TRBD2, each matching 5 bases. In germline, CDR1 is SEHNR, CDR2 FQNEAQ (reference sequence). CDR3 length: 14 amino acids. Trimming took off 1 base at V and 12 bases at J, with 16 bases between the two ends.

In DNA form, the CDR3 reads TGTGCCAGCAGTGAGGCTCGGTCCTACGAGCAGTACTTC. It codes for CASSEARSYEQYF. The rearrangement links TRBV6-2 or TRBV6-3 to TRBJ2-7; D unclear. CDR3 size: 13 residues. Trimming left V 5 bases short and J 1 base short, with 9 bases between. Per the germline V gene, CDR1 is MNHEY and CDR2 is SVGEGT.

V and J are TRBV12-3 or TRBV12-4 and TRBJ1-4; TRBD1 is a possible D gene (6 bases). The CDR3 has 13 residues. V gave up 7 bases and J gave up 5 bases, with 11 bases separating them. CDR3 nucleotide sequence: TGTGCCAGCAAACAGGGAATCAATGAAAAACTGTTTTTT. Protein sequence: CASKQGINEKLFF.